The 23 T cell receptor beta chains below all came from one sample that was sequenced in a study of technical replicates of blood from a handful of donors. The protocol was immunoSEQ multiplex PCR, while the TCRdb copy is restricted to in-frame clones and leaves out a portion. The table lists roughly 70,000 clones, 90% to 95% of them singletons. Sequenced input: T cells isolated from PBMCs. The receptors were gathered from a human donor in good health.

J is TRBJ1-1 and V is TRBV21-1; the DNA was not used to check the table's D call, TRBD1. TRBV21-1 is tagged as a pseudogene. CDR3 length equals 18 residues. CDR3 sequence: CASSKEGRGASVNTEAFF. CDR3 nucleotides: TGTGCCAGCAGCAAAGAGGGCAGGGGGGCATCAGTGAACACTGAAGCTTTCTTT.

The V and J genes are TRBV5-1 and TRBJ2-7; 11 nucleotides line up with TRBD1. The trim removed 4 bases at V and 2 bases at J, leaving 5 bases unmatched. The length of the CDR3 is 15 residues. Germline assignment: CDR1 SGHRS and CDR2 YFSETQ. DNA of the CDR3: TGCGCCAGCAGCCGAGGGGGACAGGGGGCCTACGAGCAGTACTTC. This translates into CASSRGGQGAYEQYF.

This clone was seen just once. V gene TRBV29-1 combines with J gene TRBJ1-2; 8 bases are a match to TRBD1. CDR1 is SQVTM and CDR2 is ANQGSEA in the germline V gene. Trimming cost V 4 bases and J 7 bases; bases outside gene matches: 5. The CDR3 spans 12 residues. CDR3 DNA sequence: TGCAGCGTTGCTGGACAGGGCTCTGGCTACACCTTC. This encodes CSVAGQGSGYTF.

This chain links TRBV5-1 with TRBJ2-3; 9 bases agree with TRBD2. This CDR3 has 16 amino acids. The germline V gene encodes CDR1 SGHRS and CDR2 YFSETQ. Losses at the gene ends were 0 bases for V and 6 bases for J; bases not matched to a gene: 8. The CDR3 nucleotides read TGCGCCAGCAGCTTGGAAGGGCGGGAGGGCCCCGATACGCAGTATTTT. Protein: CASSLEGREGPDTQYF.

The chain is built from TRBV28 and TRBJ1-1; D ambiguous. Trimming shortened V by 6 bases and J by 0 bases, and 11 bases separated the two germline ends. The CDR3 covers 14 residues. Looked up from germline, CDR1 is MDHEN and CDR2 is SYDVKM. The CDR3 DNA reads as TGTGCCAGCAGCCCCCTCCTAATGAACACTGAAGCTTTCTTT. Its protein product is CASSPLLMNTEAFF.

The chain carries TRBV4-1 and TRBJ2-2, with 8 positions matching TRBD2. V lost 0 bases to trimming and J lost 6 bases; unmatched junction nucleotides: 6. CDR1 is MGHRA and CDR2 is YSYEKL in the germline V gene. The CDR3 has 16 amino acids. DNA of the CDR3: TGCGCCAGCAGCCAAGATGCTAGCGGGTTCCCCGGGGAGCTGTTTTTT. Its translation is CASSQDASGFPGELFF.

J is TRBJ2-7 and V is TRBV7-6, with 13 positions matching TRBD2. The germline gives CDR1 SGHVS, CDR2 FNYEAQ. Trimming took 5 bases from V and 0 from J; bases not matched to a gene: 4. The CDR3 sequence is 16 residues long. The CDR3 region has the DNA TGTGCCAGCAGCCCGGGACTAGCGGGAACCTCCTACGAGCAGTACTTC. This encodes CASSPGLAGTSYEQYF.

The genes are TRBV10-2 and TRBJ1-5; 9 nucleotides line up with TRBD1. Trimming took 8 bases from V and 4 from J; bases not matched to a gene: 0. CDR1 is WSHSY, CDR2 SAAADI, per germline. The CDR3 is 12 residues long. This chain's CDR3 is CASGTGNQPQHF. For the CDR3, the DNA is TGCGCCAGCGGGACAGGGAATCAGCCCCAGCATTTT.

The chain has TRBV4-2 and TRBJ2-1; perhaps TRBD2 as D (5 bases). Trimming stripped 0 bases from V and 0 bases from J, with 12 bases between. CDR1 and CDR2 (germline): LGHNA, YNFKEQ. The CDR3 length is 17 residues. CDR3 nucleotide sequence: TGTGCCAGCAGCCAAGATTTGCGGGCCAGCTCCTACAATGAGCAGTTCTTC. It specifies CASSQDLRASSYNEQFF.

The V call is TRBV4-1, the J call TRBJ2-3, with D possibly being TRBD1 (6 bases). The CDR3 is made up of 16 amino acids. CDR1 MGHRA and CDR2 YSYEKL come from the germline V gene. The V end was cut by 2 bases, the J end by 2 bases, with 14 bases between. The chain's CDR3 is CASSQLPGHFTDTQYF. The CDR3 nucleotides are TGCGCCAGCAGCCAACTACCGGGACACTTCACAGATACGCAGTATTTT.

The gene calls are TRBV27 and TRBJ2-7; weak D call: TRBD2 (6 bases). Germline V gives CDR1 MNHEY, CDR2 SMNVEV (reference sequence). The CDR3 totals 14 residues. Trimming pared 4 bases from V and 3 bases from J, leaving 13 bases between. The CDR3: CASSSTGTLYEQYF. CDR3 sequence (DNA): TGTGCCAGCAGTTCTACCGGGACTCTCTACGAGCAGTACTTC.

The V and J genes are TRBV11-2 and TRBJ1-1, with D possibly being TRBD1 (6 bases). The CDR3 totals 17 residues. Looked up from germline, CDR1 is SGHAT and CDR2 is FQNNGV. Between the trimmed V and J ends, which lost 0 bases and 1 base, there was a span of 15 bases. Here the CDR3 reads CASSLDLGAPGNTEAFF. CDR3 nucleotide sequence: TGTGCCAGCAGCTTAGATCTGGGGGCTCCAGGGAACACTGAAGCTTTCTTT.

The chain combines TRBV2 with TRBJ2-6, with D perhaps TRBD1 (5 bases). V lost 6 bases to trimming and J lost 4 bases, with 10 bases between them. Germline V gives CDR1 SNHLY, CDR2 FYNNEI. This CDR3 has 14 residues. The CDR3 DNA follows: TGTGCCAGCAGCGGACAACCGGGGGCCAACGTCCTGACTTTC. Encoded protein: CASSGQPGANVLTF.

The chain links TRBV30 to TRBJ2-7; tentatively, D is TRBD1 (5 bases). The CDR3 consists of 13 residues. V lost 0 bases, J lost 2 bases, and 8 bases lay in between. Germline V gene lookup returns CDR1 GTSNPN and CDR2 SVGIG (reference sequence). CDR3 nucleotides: TGTGCCTGGAGTGTAGGGGAAGCCTACGAGCAGTACTTC. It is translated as CAWSVGEAYEQYF.

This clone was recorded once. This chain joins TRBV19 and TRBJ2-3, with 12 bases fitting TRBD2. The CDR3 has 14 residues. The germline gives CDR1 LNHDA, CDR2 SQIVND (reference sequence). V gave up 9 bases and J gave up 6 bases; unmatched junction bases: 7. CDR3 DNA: TGTGCCAGCCGGACTAGCGGGAAGCGGGATACGCAGTATTTT. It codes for CASRTSGKRDTQYF. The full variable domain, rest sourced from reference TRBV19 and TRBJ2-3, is DGGITQSPKYLFRKEGQNVTLSCEQNLNHDAMYWYRQDPGQGLRLIYYSQIVNDFQKGDIAEGYSVSREKKESFPLTVTSAQKNPTAFYLCASRTSGKRDTQYFGPGTRLTVL.

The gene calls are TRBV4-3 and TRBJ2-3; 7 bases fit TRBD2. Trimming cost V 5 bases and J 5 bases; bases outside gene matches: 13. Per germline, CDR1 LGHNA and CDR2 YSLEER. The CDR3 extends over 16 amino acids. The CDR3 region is CASSFTRAGDQDTQYF. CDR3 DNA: TGCGCCAGCAGCTTTACCAGGGCGGGAGATCAAGATACGCAGTATTTT.

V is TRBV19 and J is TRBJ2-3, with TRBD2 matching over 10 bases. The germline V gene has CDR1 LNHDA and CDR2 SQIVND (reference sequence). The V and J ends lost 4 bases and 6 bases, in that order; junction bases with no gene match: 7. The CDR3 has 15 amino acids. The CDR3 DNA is TGTGCCAGTAGTAGGCTAGCGGGAGATGTGGATACGCAGTATTTT. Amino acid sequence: CASSRLAGDVDTQYF.

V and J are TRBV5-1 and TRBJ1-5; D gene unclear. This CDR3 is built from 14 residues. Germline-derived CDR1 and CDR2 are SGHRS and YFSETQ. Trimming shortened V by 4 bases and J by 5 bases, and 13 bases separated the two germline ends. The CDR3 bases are TGCGCCAGCAGCCGGGAGCCTGATGATCAGCCCCAGCATTTT. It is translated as CASSREPDDQPQHF.

The CDR3 bases are TGTGCCAGCAGCCATACAGGAGAAAACTATGGCTACACCTTC. It is translated as CASSHTGENYGYTF. J is TRBJ1-2 and V is TRBV7-9; D possibly corresponds to TRBD1 (5 bases). The V end was cut by 5 bases, the J end by 2 bases, with 12 bases between. CDR1 and CDR2 (germline): SEHNR, FQNEAQ (reference sequence). The CDR3 is 14 residues long.

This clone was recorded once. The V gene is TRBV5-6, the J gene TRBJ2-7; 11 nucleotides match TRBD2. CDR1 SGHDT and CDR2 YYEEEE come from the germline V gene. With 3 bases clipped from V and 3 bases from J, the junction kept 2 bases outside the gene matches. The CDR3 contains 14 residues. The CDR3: CASSSLAGVYEQYF. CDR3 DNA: TGTGCCAGCAGCTCACTAGCGGGAGTCTACGAGCAGTACTTC.

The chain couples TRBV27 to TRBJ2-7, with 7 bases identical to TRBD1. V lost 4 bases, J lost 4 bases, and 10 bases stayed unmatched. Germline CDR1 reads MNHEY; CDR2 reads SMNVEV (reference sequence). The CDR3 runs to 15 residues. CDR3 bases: TGTGCCAGCAGTTCTACCTGGGACAGACTGTACGAGCAGTACTTC. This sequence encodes CASSSTWDRLYEQYF.

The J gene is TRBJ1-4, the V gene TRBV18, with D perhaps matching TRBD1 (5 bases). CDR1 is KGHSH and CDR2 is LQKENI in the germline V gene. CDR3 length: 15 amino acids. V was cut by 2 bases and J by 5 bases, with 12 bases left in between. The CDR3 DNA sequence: TGTGCCAGCTCACCAATAACAGGCCTCAATGAAAAACTGTTTTTT. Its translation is CASSPITGLNEKLFF.

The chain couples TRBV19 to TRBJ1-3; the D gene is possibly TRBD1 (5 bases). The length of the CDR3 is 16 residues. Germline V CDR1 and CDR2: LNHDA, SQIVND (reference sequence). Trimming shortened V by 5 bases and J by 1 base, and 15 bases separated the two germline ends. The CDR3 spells CASSGIPAGSGNTIYF. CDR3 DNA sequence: TGTGCCAGTAGTGGAATCCCGGCAGGGTCTGGAAACACCATATATTTT.